This TCR beta chain was captured in a study of blood T cell repertoires in COVID-19. Background on the study: Collection of acute and convalescent COVID-19 samples took place in the United States, Italy and Spain. PBMCs, B-cell-depleted T cells, or T cells were the source of the cDNA or gDNA that made up the material.

Trimming took off 4 bases at V and 1 base at J, with 6 bases between the two ends. The germline V gene encodes CDR1 SGHRS and CDR2 YFSETQ. CDR3 size: 13 residues. In the original analysis: Amplification with reference gene primers provided the estimates of nucleated cell counts. Method: immunoSEQ multiplex PCR; TCRdb's copy keeps in-frame clones and lacks some. That table furnishes V, J and clone size, whereas the DNA furnished D and trimming. Here the sample spans more than 25,000 clones, about nine tenths being singletons. The receptor was derived from a man over 45 with active COVID-19. Sequencing was done on a sample of peripheral blood. The V call is TRBV5-1, the J call TRBJ1-5; D gene unclear. This CDR3 is CASSIQSNQPQHF. The CDR3, as DNA: TGCGCCAGCAGCATACAAAGCAATCAGCCCCAGCATTTT.